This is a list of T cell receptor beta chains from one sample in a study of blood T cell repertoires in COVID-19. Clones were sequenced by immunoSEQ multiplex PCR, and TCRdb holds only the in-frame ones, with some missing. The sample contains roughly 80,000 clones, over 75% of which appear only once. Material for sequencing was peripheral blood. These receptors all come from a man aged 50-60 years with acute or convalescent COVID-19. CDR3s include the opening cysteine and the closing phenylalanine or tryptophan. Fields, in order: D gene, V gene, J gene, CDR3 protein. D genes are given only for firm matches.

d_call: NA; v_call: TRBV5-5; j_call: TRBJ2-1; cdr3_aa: CASTPVGGRIGEQFF
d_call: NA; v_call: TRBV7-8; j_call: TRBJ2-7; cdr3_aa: CASSLAGQNNYEQYF
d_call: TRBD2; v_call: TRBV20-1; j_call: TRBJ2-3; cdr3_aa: CSASDGSGKTDTQYF
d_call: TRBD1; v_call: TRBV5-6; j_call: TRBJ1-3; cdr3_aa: CASSGGQYSGNTIYF
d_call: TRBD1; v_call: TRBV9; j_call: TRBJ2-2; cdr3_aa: CASSGGQGDTGELFF
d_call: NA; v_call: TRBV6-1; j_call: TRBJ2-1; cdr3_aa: CASSDLPGQEQFF
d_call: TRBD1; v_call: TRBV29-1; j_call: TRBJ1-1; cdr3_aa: CSVGQAAEAFF
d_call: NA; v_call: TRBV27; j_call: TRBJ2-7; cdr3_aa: CASSLHSGLEQYF
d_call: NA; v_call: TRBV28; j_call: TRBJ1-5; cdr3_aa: CATDISNQPQHF
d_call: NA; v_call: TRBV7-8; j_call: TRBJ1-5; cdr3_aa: CASSLSRQGNQPQHF
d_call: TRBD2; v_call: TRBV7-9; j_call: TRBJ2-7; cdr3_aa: CASSASGTRSSYEQYF
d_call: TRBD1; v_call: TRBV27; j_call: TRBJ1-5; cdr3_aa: CASGPPGQLNQPQHF
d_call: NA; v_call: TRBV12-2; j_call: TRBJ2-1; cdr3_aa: CASRLDLAVSSYNEQFF
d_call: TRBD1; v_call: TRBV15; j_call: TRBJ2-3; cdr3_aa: CATSRRGRNTDTQYF
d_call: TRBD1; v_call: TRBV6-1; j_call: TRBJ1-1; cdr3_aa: CASSESGQGSTEAFF
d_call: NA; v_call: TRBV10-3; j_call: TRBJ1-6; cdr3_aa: CAISVGQPENSPLHF
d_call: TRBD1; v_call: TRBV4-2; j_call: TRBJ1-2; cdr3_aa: CASSQGGQQGDGYTF
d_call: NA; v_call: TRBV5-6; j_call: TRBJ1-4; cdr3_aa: CASSRPGGINEKLFF
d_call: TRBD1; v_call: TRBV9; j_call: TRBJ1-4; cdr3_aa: CASSAGQSGEKLFF
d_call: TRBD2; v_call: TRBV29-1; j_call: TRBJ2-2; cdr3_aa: CSAGGSGELFF
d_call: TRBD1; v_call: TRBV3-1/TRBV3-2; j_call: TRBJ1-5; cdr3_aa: CASSPQSTGAGPQHF
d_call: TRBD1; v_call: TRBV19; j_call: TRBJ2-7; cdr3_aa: CASSIGGQGSYEQYF
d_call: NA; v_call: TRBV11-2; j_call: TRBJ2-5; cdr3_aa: CASSVPRGSKETQYF
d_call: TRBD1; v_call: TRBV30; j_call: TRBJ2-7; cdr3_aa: CAWSYRTGYEEQYF
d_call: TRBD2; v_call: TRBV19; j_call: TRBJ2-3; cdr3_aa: CASRGTSGTTQYF
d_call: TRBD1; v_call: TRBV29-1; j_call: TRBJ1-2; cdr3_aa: CSARQGDYGYTF
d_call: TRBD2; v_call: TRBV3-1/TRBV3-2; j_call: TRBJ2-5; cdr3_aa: CASSLPTPPGGQTQYF
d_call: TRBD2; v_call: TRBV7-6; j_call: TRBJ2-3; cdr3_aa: CASSYSGRAADTQYF
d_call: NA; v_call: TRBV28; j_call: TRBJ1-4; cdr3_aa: CASSLDLTRGEKLFF
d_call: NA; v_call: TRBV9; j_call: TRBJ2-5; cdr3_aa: CASSVFTGSGETQYF
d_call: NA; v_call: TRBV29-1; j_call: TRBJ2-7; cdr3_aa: CSGSAGGYEQYF
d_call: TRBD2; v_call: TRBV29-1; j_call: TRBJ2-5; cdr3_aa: CSAEPGLKQETQYF
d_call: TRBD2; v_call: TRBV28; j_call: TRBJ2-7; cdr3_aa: CASSRTTSGSRNEQYF
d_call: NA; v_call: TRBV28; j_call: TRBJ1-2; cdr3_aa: CASSFQGGNYGYTF
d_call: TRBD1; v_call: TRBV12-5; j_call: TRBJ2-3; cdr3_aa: CASGLGLTGGARADTQYF
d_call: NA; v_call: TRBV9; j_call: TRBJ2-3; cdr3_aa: CASSVEDWRTDTQYF
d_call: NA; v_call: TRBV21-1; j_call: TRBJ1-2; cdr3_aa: CASSKGESGYTF
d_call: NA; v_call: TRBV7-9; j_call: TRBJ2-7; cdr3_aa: CASSWGHPGDYEQYF
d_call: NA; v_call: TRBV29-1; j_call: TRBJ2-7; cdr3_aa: CSVATAYEQYF
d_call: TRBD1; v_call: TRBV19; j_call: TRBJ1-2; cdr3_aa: CASRSTGGDYGYTF
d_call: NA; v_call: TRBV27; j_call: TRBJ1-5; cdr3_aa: CASSRGGLGPQHF
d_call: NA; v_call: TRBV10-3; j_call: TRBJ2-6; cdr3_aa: CAISDSSGANVLTF
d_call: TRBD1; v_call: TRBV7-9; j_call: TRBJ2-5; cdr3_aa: CASSREGQGVKRETQYF
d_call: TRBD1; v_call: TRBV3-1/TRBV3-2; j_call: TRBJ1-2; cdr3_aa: CASSQEWTGVWGYTF
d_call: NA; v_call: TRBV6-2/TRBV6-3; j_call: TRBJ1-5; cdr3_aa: CASNYLDSHLQVPQHF
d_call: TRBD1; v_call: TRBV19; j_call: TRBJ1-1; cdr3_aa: CASRKTGGIEAFF
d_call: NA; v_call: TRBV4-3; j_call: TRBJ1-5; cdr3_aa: CASSQDQGYQPQHF
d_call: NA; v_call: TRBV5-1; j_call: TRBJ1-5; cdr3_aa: CASSPLDRTGKEPQHF
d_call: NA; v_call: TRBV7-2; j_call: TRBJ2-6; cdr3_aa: CASSLTGTGANVLTF
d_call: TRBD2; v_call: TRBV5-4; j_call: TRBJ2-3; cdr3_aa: CASSLGTSGPRMDTQYF
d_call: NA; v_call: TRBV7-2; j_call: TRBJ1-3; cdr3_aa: CASSSDSLSGNTIYF
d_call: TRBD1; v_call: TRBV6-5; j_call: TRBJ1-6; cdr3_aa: CASSSGQGNSPLHF
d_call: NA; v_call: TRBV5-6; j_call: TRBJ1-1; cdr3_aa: CASSLKGANTEAFF
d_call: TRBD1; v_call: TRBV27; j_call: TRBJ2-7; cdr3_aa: CASSRQGSYEQYF
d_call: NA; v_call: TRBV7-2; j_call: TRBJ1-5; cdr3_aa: CASSSDSGGWSNQPQHF
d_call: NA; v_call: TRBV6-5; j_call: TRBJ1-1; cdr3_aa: CASTDSGYLPFEAFF
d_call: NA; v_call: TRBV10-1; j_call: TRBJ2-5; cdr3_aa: CGSSEDTYGETQYF
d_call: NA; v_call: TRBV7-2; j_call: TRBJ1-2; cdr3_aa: CASSLGPGYSYGYTF
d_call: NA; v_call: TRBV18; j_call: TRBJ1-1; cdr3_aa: CASSPYGRNTEAFF